The entry that follows covers one T cell receptor (beta chain) sequence. This sample was taken from a study of control samples from healthy donors and cancer patients. Here immunoSEQ multiplex PCR was the method, and the copy in TCRdb shows in-frame clones only, minus some. The profile shows roughly 130,000 clones, roughly 91% of them singletons. The V gene's germline CDR1 is SGHRS and CDR2 YFSETQ. This CDR3 contains 15 residues. Trimming left V 4 bases short and J 4 bases short, with 18 bases between. The receptor's source is a man over 45 with head and neck cancer. The chain recombines TRBV5-1 with TRBJ2-7; D not certain. The specimen sequenced was PBMCs. This chain's CDR3 is CASSTRTGPTYEQYF. DNA of the CDR3: TGCGCCAGCAGCACCCGGACGGGTCCTACTTACGAGCAGTACTTC.